This T cell receptor beta chain stems from a study of blood T cell repertoires in COVID-19. For the study at large: There were acute and convalescent COVID-19 samples, and they came from the United States, Italy and Spain. The cDNA or gDNA used as material had been derived from T cells, B-cell-depleted T cells, or PBMCs.

With 4 bases removed from V and 0 bases from J, the gap between germline ends came to 7 bases. There are 15 residues in the CDR3. Germline CDR1 and CDR2: SGHAT and FQNNGV. Original analysis: Counts of nucleated cells, estimated from reference gene primer amplification, were obtained. Profiling relied on immunoSEQ multiplex PCR, and the TCRdb table lists in-frame clones only, not all of them. D and trimming come from the DNA, and the V and J calls and clone size come from that table. Of about 260,000 clones in the sample, roughly nine tenths were seen once. Sequenced sample: peripheral blood. The rearrangement links TRBV11-2 to TRBJ2-6; D remains unclear. The clonotype originates from a man aged 60-69 years who had recovered from COVID-19. This chain's CDR3 is CASSSYSSGANVLTF. CDR3 DNA sequence: TGTGCCAGCAGCTCCTACAGCTCTGGGGCCAACGTCCTGACTTTC.